The text below deals with one T cell receptor (beta chain). This clonotype was counted ten times or more. Its antigen has not been determined. No base quality information exists; no much larger clone differs at one position. Library construction relied on 5' RACE. The reads were generated on a NextSeq 500. To correct for sequencing error and PCR bias, the TCR library protocol tagged individual cDNA molecules with unique molecular identifiers. Both TCR alpha and beta chains were sequenced, and tight co-correlation was observed between alpha and beta sequence abundances in each sample. The original methods were these. Decombinator V4 was used to annotate TCR sequences for V gene, J gene and CDR3. Expanded TCRs were defined as changing significantly between any two time points under a Poisson model with p below 0.0001. TCR abundances were normalised to the total number of TCRs sequenced per sample and were expressed as counts per million. VDJdb, accessed on 1 November 2021, was searched for TCRs annotated for CMV, EBV and SARS-CoV-2, and TCRs annotated for more than one antigen were excluded. In-frame beta chains were kept once TCRdb had trimmed the public reads at Q25 with fastp and called clones with MiXCR. Under each unique CDR3 protein, matching rows form one entry showing the most common genes and DNA. The V and J calls, along with clone size, are taken from TCRdb and not from the paper's own processing. The sample table holds 85,000 to 100,000 distinct CDR3 sequences, of which 8% to 13% were seen once. The leading ten clones occupy roughly 5% of the sample.

The sample is drawn from a study of early T cells in non-severe SARS-CoV-2 infection (TCRdb year 2021). With regard to the full study: Because TCR sequencing was done on bulk RNA from unsorted whole blood, the alpha and beta chains could not be paired. What the work shows at the level of the full study, not this receptor alone: VDJdb matching was skewed toward anti-spike CD8 responses, so virus-specific expansions were likely underestimated and private and CD4 specificities were missed.

The study was a case-control design nested within a healthcare worker cohort in London, UK, with weekly nasopharyngeal swab PCR tests and blood sampling. Between 23 and 31 March 2020, the week of the UK lockdown, healthcare workers were enrolled and then followed up weekly for as long as 16 weeks. The sequenced sample was whole blood, obtained at baseline. The clonotype comes from an adult who was a healthcare worker with PCR-confirmed SARS-CoV-2 infection or an uninfected control (not recorded which).

The CDR3 has the sequence CASSLRGQTGNTIYF. At the DNA level, the sequence is TGTGCCAGCAGTTTAAGGGGACAGACGGGAAACACCATATATTTT. The chain was built from TRBV12-3 or TRBV12-4 and TRBJ1-3; TRBD1 aligns with 7 central bases. Trimming accounts for 2 bases at V and 4 bases at J, while the number of junction bases matched to no gene is 5. From the cysteine up to the phenylalanine, the CDR3 has a length of 15 residues. Here the CDR3 DNA is all that survives: 45 bases in frame from base 1.